This T cell receptor (beta chain) was sequenced for a study of Graves' ophthalmopathy and Graves' hyperthyroidism. Amplification from RNA transcripts yielded the TCR beta CDR3 regions. The workflow started with a first-round RT-PCR run with HTBI primers and then moved on to a second-round multiplex PCR. TCRdb reprocessed the multiplex PCR reads via MiXCR and lists one record per CDR3 protein. Found here are over a million distinct CDR3 sequences, about 36% of them singletons; the top ten hold around 10%. Of note for this clonotype: A junction boundary mismatches the germline segment, possibly from a read error.

CDR1 and CDR2 (germline): SGHDN, FVKESK. This CDR3 has 13 amino acids. The chain uses TRBV14 and TRBJ2-7, with TRBD2 as a possible D gene (5 bases). Sequenced material: peripheral blood or thyroid tissue (not recorded which). The TCR comes from an adult man with Graves' hyperthyroidism. CDR3 region: CASSDSGTGELYF. The CDR3 region has the DNA TGTGCCAGCAGTGACTCGGGAACCGGGGAGCTGTACTTC.